Shown below are 23 T cell receptor beta chains from a single sample sequenced in a study of shared clonotypes between healthy human individuals. Only CD45RO-negative cells positively selected for CCR7 counted as naive CD8 cells, so terminally differentiated effector memory CD45RA+ cells were excluded. Method: immunoSEQ multiplex PCR; TCRdb's copy keeps in-frame clones and lacks some. The data hold over 750,000 clones, with just over 95% observed a single time. The sequencing input was naive CD8+ T cells sorted from blood. All receptors come from a man younger than 45 in good health.

CDR3 DNA sequence: TGTGCCAGCAGCCCTCCCGAGGGGAACACCGGGGAGCTGTTTTTT. Translating it yields CASSPPEGNTGELFF. The chain has TRBV7-9 and TRBJ2-2; tentative D call: TRBD2 (5 bases). The V gene lost 5 bases and the J gene lost 1 base, with 11 bases spanning the gap. From germline, CDR1 is SEHNR and CDR2 FQNEAQ (reference sequence). The CDR3 loop spans 15 amino acids.

The gene calls are TRBV29-1 and TRBJ2-1; D gene ambiguous. Between the trimmed V and J ends, which lost 7 bases and 0 bases, there was a span of 10 bases. The V gene's germline CDR1 is SQVTM and CDR2 ANQGSEA. The CDR3 extends over 13 amino acids. This CDR3 is CSAKTVSYNEQFF. The CDR3 DNA is TGCAGCGCCAAGACGGTCTCCTACAATGAGCAGTTCTTC.

The rearrangement links TRBV9 to TRBJ2-5; TRBD2 might be the D (6 bases). The assigned J gene may be wrong: the sequence end matches TRBJ2-7 better. The germline V gene encodes CDR1 SGDLS and CDR2 YYNGEE. The CDR3 covers 15 residues. This chain's CDR3 is CASSPSWGDSYEQYF. The CDR3 nucleotides are TGTGCCAGCAGCCCATCTTGGGGGGACTCCTACGAGCAGTACTTC.

This sequence joins TRBV4-1 and TRBJ2-1; 8 bases agree with TRBD1. The V gene end was trimmed by 0 bases and the J gene end by 6 bases; junction bases not matched to a gene: 7. The length of the CDR3 is 16 residues. Germline-derived CDR1 and CDR2 are MGHRA and YSYEKL. The CDR3 DNA reads as TGCGCCAGCAGCCAAGAAGGGCAGGGGGCCTTCAATGAGCAGTTCTTC. Translated: CASSQEGQGAFNEQFF.

The gene calls are TRBV4-2 and TRBJ1-3, with D uncertain. Trimming took 1 base from V and 1 from J, leaving 11 bases between them. CDR1 is LGHNA, CDR2 YNFKEQ, per germline. There are 16 residues in the CDR3. The CDR3 nucleotides are TGTGCCAGCAGCCAAGCCGGGTTCCCATCTGGAAACACCATATATTTT. Residues: CASSQAGFPSGNTIYF.

The chain carries TRBV7-9 and TRBJ2-3; D is undetermined. The CDR3 totals 16 residues. V lost 6 bases and J lost 2, with 18 bases in between. Per the germline V gene, CDR1 is SEHNR and CDR2 is FQNEAQ (reference sequence). CDR3 nucleotide sequence: TGTGCCAGCAGACAGATTGGGAATCTAACCACAGATACGCAGTATTTT. This translates into CASRQIGNLTTDTQYF.

The V call is TRBV5-6, the J call TRBJ2-7; D remains unclear. The V gene's germline CDR1 is SGHDT and CDR2 YYEEEE. CDR3 size: 17 residues. V was clipped by 2 bases and J by 2 bases, with 20 bases between them. The CDR3 DNA follows: TGTGCCAGCAGCTTCCTCACAATTTACAGTGGAGCCTACGAGCAGTACTTC. This sequence encodes CASSFLTIYSGAYEQYF.

This clone was observed once. The chain is built from TRBV30 and TRBJ2-5; no clear D. V was trimmed by 4 bases and J by 5 bases, leaving 17 bases between them. CDR1 and CDR2 (germline): GTSNPN, SVGIG (reference sequence). This CDR3 spans 14 amino acids. This CDR3 reads CAWNWFGGRETQYF. CDR3 sequence (DNA): TGTGCCTGGAATTGGTTTGGTGGGCGGGAGACCCAGTACTTC.

This chain uses TRBV28 with TRBJ2-7, with 9 bases that match TRBD2. Germline V CDR1 and CDR2: MDHEN, SYDVKM. V dropped 3 bases and J dropped 5; count of bases not matched to a gene: 14. The CDR3 has 17 amino acids. This CDR3 is CASSFGFRAGGPNEQYF. The CDR3 region has the DNA TGTGCCAGCAGTTTCGGGTTCCGGGCGGGAGGGCCCAACGAGCAGTACTTC.

This chain uses TRBV7-9 with TRBJ2-5; maybe TRBD2 (6 bases). CDR1 is SEHNR and CDR2 is FQNEAQ in the germline V gene (reference sequence). V lost 5 bases and J lost 0, with 19 bases in between. CDR3 size: 17 residues. The CDR3 DNA reads as TGTGCCAGCAGCCCAATGAGGAGCGGGTACGACCAAGAGACCCAGTACTTC. Encoded protein: CASSPMRSGYDQETQYF.

The rearrangement uses TRBV10-2 and TRBJ2-2; D is perhaps TRBD1 (6 bases). The CDR3 sequence is 16 residues long. Trimming took 2 bases from V and 0 from J, leaving 10 bases between them. Looked up from germline, CDR1 is WSHSY and CDR2 is SAAADI. The CDR3 bases are TGCGCCAGCAGTGAGCAGGCAGGGGCGAACACCGGGGAGCTGTTTTTT. Translation: CASSEQAGANTGELFF.

The chain recombines TRBV4-1 with TRBJ2-7; D unresolved. Trimming took off 2 bases at V and 0 bases at J, with 14 bases between the two ends. CDR1 MGHRA and CDR2 YSYEKL come from the germline V gene. The CDR3 runs to 16 residues. The CDR3: CASSQPQASSSYEQYF. The DNA of the CDR3 is TGCGCCAGCAGCCAACCACAAGCGTCGTCCTCCTACGAGCAGTACTTC.

The J gene is TRBJ1-4, the V gene TRBV27, with unresolved D. The germline V and J ends were trimmed by 6 bases and 7 bases, with 15 bases remaining between them. Germline V gene lookup returns CDR1 MNHEY and CDR2 SMNVEV (reference sequence). This CDR3 is 14 amino acids long. CDR3 amino acids: CASRTYRVGEKLFF. The CDR3 region has the DNA TGTGCCAGCAGGACATACCGGGTTGGTGAAAAACTGTTTTTT.

The rearrangement uses TRBV7-6 and TRBJ1-2; D is perhaps TRBD1 (6 bases). Germline V CDR1 and CDR2: SGHVS, FNYEAQ. The length of the CDR3 is 16 residues. Trimming took 2 bases from V and 3 from J, leaving 16 bases between them. CDR3 coding DNA: TGTGCCAGCAGCTTATTCGGGGCAGGGGCGGACTATGGCTACACCTTC. Translation gives CASSLFGAGADYGYTF.

The V and J genes are TRBV18 and TRBJ2-3; 12 bases are shared with TRBD2. Germline V gives CDR1 KGHSH, CDR2 LQKENI. This CDR3 is built from 16 residues. V trimming: 5 bases; J trimming: 2 bases; junction bases outside the gene matches: 5. Here the CDR3 reads CASSTRTSGITDTQYF. CDR3 coding DNA: TGTGCCAGCTCAACAAGGACTAGCGGGATCACAGATACGCAGTATTTT. Supplemented by reference TRBV18 and TRBJ2-3, the full variable domain reads NAGVMQNPRHLVRRRGQEARLRCSPMKGHSHVYWYRQLPEEGLKFMVYLQKENIIDESGMPKERFSAEFPKEGPSILRIQQVVRGDSAAYFCASSTRTSGITDTQYFGPGTRLTVL.

The CDR3 here is CASEAGAAFF. CDR3 bases: TGTGCCAGCGAGGCGGGAGCGGCTTTCTTT. The V call is TRBV7-9, the J call TRBJ1-1, with D hard to call. Germline lookup yields CDR1 SEHNR and CDR2 FQNEAQ (reference sequence). The V end was cut by 8 bases, the J end by 11 bases, with 12 bases between. The CDR3 totals 10 residues.

This clone appeared a few times. The sample carries other DNA sequences with the same CDR3. The chain has TRBV9 and TRBJ1-1; no firm D call. This CDR3 region has 11 residues. V was pared by 4 bases and J by 1 base, with 2 bases between. Germline-derived CDR1 and CDR2 are SGDLS and YYNGEE. CDR3 amino acids: CASSSNTEAFF. The CDR3 region has the DNA TGTGCCAGCAGCTCGAACACTGAAGCTTTCTTT.

This sequence joins TRBV5-1 and TRBJ1-1, with D tentatively TRBD1 (5 bases). CDR1 is SGHRS and CDR2 is YFSETQ in the germline V gene. The V gene lost 6 bases and the J gene lost 3 bases, with 15 bases spanning the gap. CDR3 length: 14 amino acids. The DNA for the CDR3 is TGCGCCAGCATCAGGTCCATGGGGGACACTGAAGCTTTCTTT. Translation: CASIRSMGDTEAFF.

The chain has TRBV9 and TRBJ2-7, with D perhaps matching TRBD1 (5 bases). Germline loops: CDR1 SGDLS, CDR2 YYNGEE. The CDR3 loop spans 15 amino acids. Trimming took off 0 bases at V and 3 bases at J, with 13 bases between the two ends. The CDR3 loop is CASSVAKDRDYEQYF. CDR3 DNA: TGTGCCAGCAGCGTAGCCAAAGACAGAGACTACGAGCAGTACTTC.

V and J are TRBV29-1 and TRBJ2-2, with D possibly TRBD2 on 6 matching bases. Germline assignment: CDR1 SQVTM and CDR2 ANQGSEA. The CDR3 totals 13 residues. Trimming shortened V by 6 bases and J by 1 base, and 9 bases separated the two germline ends. CDR3 bases: TGCAGCGTGGGGGGTCGGAACACCGGGGAGCTGTTTTTT. Translated, it gives CSVGGRNTGELFF.

The rearrangement uses TRBV28 and TRBJ2-1, with 13 bases identical to TRBD2. The V and J ends lost 4 bases and 8 bases, in that order; junction bases with no gene match: 11. The length of the CDR3 is 17 residues. The germline V gene has CDR1 MDHEN and CDR2 SYDVKM. CDR3 bases: TGTGCCAGCAGTTCCCCCGGGACTAGCGGGAACGGGGATGAGCAGTTCTTC. It translates to CASSSPGTSGNGDEQFF.

The CDR3, as DNA: TGTGCCAGCAGCACACCGGGACAGGGATCCTACGAGCAGTACTTC. It is translated as CASSTPGQGSYEQYF. This chain connects TRBV28 to TRBJ2-7, with TRBD1 identical over 9 bases. Germline V gene sequence: CDR1 MDHEN, CDR2 SYDVKM. This CDR3 has 15 amino acids. Trimming took 6 bases from V and 1 from J; bases not matched to a gene: 7. The full variable domain, with the rest looked up from reference TRBV28 and TRBJ2-7, is DVKVTQSSRYLVKRTGEKVFLECVQDMDHENMFWYRQDPGLGLRLIYFSYDVKMKEKGDIPEGYSVSREKKERFSLILESASTNQTSMYLCASSTPGQGSYEQYFGPGTRLTVT.

The rearrangement joins TRBV9 to TRBJ2-7, with D tentatively TRBD2 (6 bases). The CDR3 contains 16 residues. Germline values: CDR1 SGDLS, CDR2 YYNGEE. Between the trimmed V and J ends, which lost 3 bases and 0 bases, there was a span of 16 bases. The DNA for the CDR3 is TGTGCCAGCAGCGCAAGCCTAGCGACCCCCTCCTACGAGCAGTACTTC. Its translation: CASSASLATPSYEQYF. The full variable domain, with the rest looked up from reference TRBV9 and TRBJ2-7, is DSGVTQTPKHLITATGQRVTLRCSPRSGDLSVYWYQQSLDQGLQFLIQYYNGEERAKGNILERFSAQQFPDLHSELNLSSLELGDSALYFCASSASLATPSYEQYFGPGTRLTVT.